This TCR beta chain appears in the sequencing data of a study of shared clonotypes between healthy human individuals. Whole-study context: In total, the donors were two women and a few men aged 18 to 49.

The CDR3 runs 15 residues. The germline V and J ends were trimmed by 0 bases and 4 bases, with 10 bases remaining between them. The V gene's germline CDR1 is LNHDA and CDR2 SQIVND (reference sequence). With regard to this clone: Antigen specificity is unknown.

Data came from immunoSEQ multiplex PCR; TCRdb stores just in-frame clones and leaves some out. In the table there are a few million clones, approximately 95% of which are singletons. Notes on the study in general: When compared with the clonotypes that were shared by all four sorted-subset donors, the non-shared clonotypes turned out to have lower generation probabilities. The study found approximately 5% of naive CD4 clonotypes shared across several donors. Clonotype sharing among donors was thought likely to change with sequencing depth.

This chain links TRBV19 with TRBJ1-3; D is unresolved. The material sequenced was naive CD4+ T cells from PBMCs. Subset: CD45RA+ positively selected. The source is a man aged 18 to 30 in good health. Some clones in this sample may be carry-over from other donors' samples. This CDR3 is CASSIERVSGNTIYF. The CDR3 nucleotides are TGTGCCAGTAGTATAGAACGGGTATCCGGAAACACCATATATTTT.